Presented here are 16 T cell receptor beta chains from one specimen sequenced in a study of blood T cell repertoires in COVID-19. Here immunoSEQ multiplex PCR was the method, and the copy in TCRdb shows in-frame clones only, minus some. This table holds tens of thousands of clones, 70% to 85% found once. Sequenced input: peripheral blood. The receptors originated from a man aged 55 to 69 with active or convalescent COVID-19.

The chain recombines TRBV19 with TRBJ2-1; possibly TRBD1 for D (6 bases). Germline values: CDR1 LNHDA, CDR2 SQIVND (reference sequence). The V and J ends lost 7 bases and 6 bases respectively, with 22 bases between them. This CDR3 is built from 16 residues. CDR3 residues: CASTQGPTGFFNEQFF. In DNA, the CDR3 is TGTGCCAGTACCCAAGGTCCCACAGGGTTTTTCAATGAGCAGTTCTTC.

The chain combines TRBV3-1 (or the pseudogene TRBV3-2) with TRBJ1-1; D call uncertain. Trimming left V 1 base short and J 7 bases short, with 7 bases between. Germline CDR1 is LGHDT and CDR2 is YNNKEL (reference sequence). There are 12 residues in the CDR3. The CDR3 DNA reads as TGTGCCAGCAGCCAAGGGAGTAGTGAAGCTTTCTTT. Its translation is CASSQGSSEAFF.

The genes are TRBV7-9 and TRBJ2-3; TRBD2 might be the D (6 bases). Germline V gene data show CDR1 as SEHNR and CDR2 as FQNEAQ (reference sequence). Trimming pared 5 bases from V and 1 base from J, leaving 10 bases between. This CDR3 has 14 amino acids. The CDR3 DNA reads TGTGCCAGCAGCGGGCGGGGAGGCACAGATACGCAGTATTTT. Amino acids: CASSGRGGTDTQYF.

The chain couples TRBV15 to TRBJ1-6; D might be TRBD1 (5 bases). Between the trimmed V and J ends, which lost 2 bases and 2 bases, there was a span of 13 bases. The CDR3 totals 17 residues. Germline values: CDR1 LNHNV, CDR2 YYDKDF (reference sequence). In DNA form, the CDR3 reads TGTGCCACCAGCAGACAAGCAGGGTTCCCCTATAATTCACCCCTCCACTTT. This sequence encodes CATSRQAGFPYNSPLHF.

There are a few counts of this clone. V gene TRBV7-2 combines with J gene TRBJ1-5; TRBD1 matches 7 bases. The CDR3 consists of 14 residues. The ends lost 5 bases at V and 4 bases at J; junction bases unmatched: 5. The germline V gene has CDR1 SGHTA and CDR2 FQGNSA. CDR3 nucleotides: TGTGCCAGCAGCCTCCGGGACAGAAATCAGCCCCAGCATTTT. It specifies CASSLRDRNQPQHF.

The chain employs TRBV6-1 and TRBJ1-5, with 11 bases fitting TRBD1. Trimming cost V 1 base and J 6 bases; bases outside gene matches: 2. From germline, CDR1 is MNHNS and CDR2 SASEGT. This CDR3 region has 15 residues. The CDR3 reads CASSEGTGGGQPQHF. The CDR3 bases are TGTGCCAGCAGTGAAGGGACAGGGGGCGGTCAGCCCCAGCATTTT.

In its sample, this clone was seen a few times. The chain couples TRBV18 to TRBJ2-1; TRBD1 aligns across 10 bases. This CDR3 spans 14 amino acids. Trimming cost V 2 bases and J 7 bases; bases outside gene matches: 2. Per the germline V gene, CDR1 is KGHSH and CDR2 is LQKENI. The CDR3 region has the DNA TGTGCCAGCTCACCAAGACAGGGGGCAAATGAGCAGTTCTTC. Its translation: CASSPRQGANEQFF.

The chain recombines TRBV6-5 with TRBJ2-7; 8 bases match TRBD2. There are 14 residues in the CDR3. J was trimmed by 5 bases and V by 6 bases; bases with no gene match: 9. Looked up from germline, CDR1 is MNHEY and CDR2 is SVGAGI. Written as DNA, the CDR3 is TGTGCCAGCAGACCCAGCGGGGGTTCCGACGAGCAGTACTTC. Its protein is CASRPSGGSDEQYF.

The chain combines TRBV28 with TRBJ1-3; 8 nucleotides align to TRBD1. The V and J ends lost 6 bases and 8 bases, in that order; junction bases with no gene match: 12. This CDR3 is 15 amino acids long. CDR1 is MDHEN, CDR2 SYDVKM, per germline. The CDR3 protein is CASRNSGGYLDTIYF. The CDR3 DNA is TGTGCCAGCAGGAACTCAGGGGGCTACTTGGACACCATATATTTT.

The CDR3, as DNA: TGTGCCAGCAGTCCGACAGGACAGAATCCTAACTATGGCTACACCTTC. Translating gives CASSPTGQNPNYGYTF. V and J are TRBV27 and TRBJ1-2; D may be TRBD1 (6 bases). The CDR3 runs to 16 residues. Germline V gene lookup returns CDR1 MNHEY and CDR2 SMNVEV (reference sequence). V was cut by 5 bases and J by 0 bases, with 16 bases left in between.

The chain is built from TRBV5-6 and TRBJ1-5; maybe TRBD1 (5 bases). Looked up from germline, CDR1 is SGHDT and CDR2 is YYEEEE. The CDR3 contains 16 residues. V was trimmed by 1 base and J by 6 bases, leaving 17 bases between them. The CDR3 sequence is CASSLWVARVVQPQHF. The CDR3 bases are TGTGCCAGCAGCTTGTGGGTAGCCAGGGTCGTTCAGCCCCAGCATTTT.

The chain employs TRBV12-5 and TRBJ2-5; a possible D gene is TRBD1 (6 bases). Trimming took 5 bases from V and 3 from J, leaving 19 bases between them. Germline CDR1 reads LGHNT; CDR2 reads FRNRAP. The CDR3 spans 16 residues. CDR3 protein: CASGPGKGVPEETQYF. DNA of the CDR3: TGTGCTAGTGGTCCCGGGAAGGGGGTCCCCGAAGAGACCCAGTACTTC.

Here the CDR3 DNA reads TGCGCCAGCAGTGCTAGCGGGGGACGCGAGACCCAGTACTTC. Translation: CASSASGGRETQYF. This rearrangement joins TRBV5-1 to TRBJ2-5, with TRBD2 identical over 10 bases. Losses at the gene ends were 5 bases for V and 5 bases for J; bases not matched to a gene: 6. The CDR3 has 14 residues. In germline, CDR1 is SGHRS, CDR2 YFSETQ.

This chain uses TRBV5-5 with TRBJ1-6, with a possible D match to TRBD1 (5 bases). The V end was cut by 4 bases, the J end by 0 bases, with 11 bases between. Germline CDR1 and CDR2: SGHKS and YYEKEE (reference sequence). The CDR3 spans 16 residues. CDR3 nucleotides: TGTGCCAGCAGCCCCGATCAGGGCTCCTATAATTCACCCCTCCACTTT. This gives the protein CASSPDQGSYNSPLHF.

The CDR3, as DNA: TGCGCCAGCAGCCAAACGGGACAGGGCTTTAGCGAGCAGTACTTC. This codes for CASSQTGQGFSEQYF. The chain recombines TRBV4-1 with TRBJ2-7; 9 bases fit TRBD1. This CDR3 has 15 amino acids. The junction had 8 bases not matched to a gene; V was cut back by 2 bases and J by 6 bases. Germline V gives CDR1 MGHRA, CDR2 YSYEKL.

This chain joins TRBV30 and TRBJ1-2; 8 nucleotides agree with TRBD1. Trimming at V came to 0 bases and at J to 8 bases, leaving 11 bases not matched to a gene. The CDR3 runs 15 residues. From germline, CDR1 is GTSNPN and CDR2 SVGIG (reference sequence). The CDR3 spells CAWSVQLAGGEGYTF. In DNA, the CDR3 is TGTGCCTGGAGTGTACAACTAGCAGGGGGCGAAGGCTACACCTTC. The full variable domain, in which reference TRBV30 and TRBJ1-2 provide the parts outside the CDR3, is SQTIHQWPATLVQPVGSPLSLECTVEGTSNPNLYWYRQAAGRGLQLLFYSVGIGQISSEVPQNLSASRPQDRQFILSSKKLLLSDSGFYLCAWSVQLAGGEGYTFGSGTRLTVV.